This T cell receptor beta chain was observed in a study of blood T cell repertoires in COVID-19. Original methodology: Amplified reference gene primers provided the basis for estimating nucleated cell counts. Assay: immunoSEQ multiplex PCR; the TCRdb copy retains only in-frame clones and omits some. Clonal size and the V and J genes are those of that table, whereas D and trimming came from the DNA. The sample has around 200,000 clones, around 84% seen once. Sequencing was done on a sample of peripheral blood. The clonotype comes from a man aged 35-49 years with active or convalescent COVID-19.

CDR3 bases: TGTGCCAGCAGTCTCGGACAGTCCAAGGAGTACTTC. It specifies CASSLGQSKEYF. The chain links TRBV5-4 to TRBJ2-7, with TRBD1 as a possible D gene (6 bases). V was shortened by 5 bases and J by 11 bases, with 17 bases between the two germline ends. The CDR3 covers 12 residues. CDR1 is SGHNT and CDR2 is YYREEE in the germline V gene (reference sequence).